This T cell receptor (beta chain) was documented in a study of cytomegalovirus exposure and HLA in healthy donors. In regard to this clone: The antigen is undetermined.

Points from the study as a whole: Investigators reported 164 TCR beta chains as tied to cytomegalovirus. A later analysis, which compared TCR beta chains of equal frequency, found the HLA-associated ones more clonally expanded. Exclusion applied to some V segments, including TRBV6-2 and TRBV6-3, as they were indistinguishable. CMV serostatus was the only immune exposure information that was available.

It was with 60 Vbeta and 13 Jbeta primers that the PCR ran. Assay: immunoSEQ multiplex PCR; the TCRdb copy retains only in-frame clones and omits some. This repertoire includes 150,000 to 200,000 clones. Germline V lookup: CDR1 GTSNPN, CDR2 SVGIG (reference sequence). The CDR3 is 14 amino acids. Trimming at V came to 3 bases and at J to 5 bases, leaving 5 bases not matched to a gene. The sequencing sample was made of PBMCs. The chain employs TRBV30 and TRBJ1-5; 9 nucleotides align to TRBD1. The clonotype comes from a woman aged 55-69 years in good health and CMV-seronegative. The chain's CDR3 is CAWRVGQGHQPQHF. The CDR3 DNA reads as TGTGCCTGGAGGGTCGGACAGGGGCATCAGCCCCAGCATTTT.